Listed below are T cell receptor beta chains from one sample, sequenced in a study of CDR3 diversity in severe acne. Each CDR3 protein is one row after TCRdb ran MiXCR on the PCR reads. Among some 85,000 distinct CDR3 sequences listed, about 53% were seen once. Sample: blood. The origin of the receptors is a male donor with severe acne vulgaris. Each CDR3 is given with its conserved first and last residue.

V | CDR3
TRBV20-1 | CSARQGGDTEAFF
TRBV20-1 | CSARVPGQGDYGYTF
TRBV5-5 | CASSPERTGWERNSPLHF
TRBV7-8 | CASSLETGQSLSGNTIYF
TRBV25-1 | CARMDRQGEQYF
TRBV15 | CATSRDAGGSYEQYF
TRBV4-3 | CASSQERVEGGQPRHF
TRBV6-6 | CAGSWGEQPNTEAFF
TRBV29-1 | CSVEDTVQGTIYF
TRBV20-1 | CSARPRGVYEQYF
TRBV5-4 | CASSLSQTNTEAFF
TRBV6-4 | CAFLGRVSGANVLTF
TRBV5-5 | CASSLARDPYEQYF
TRBV5-1 | CASSFDSRTGELFF
TRBV24-1 | CATSDSRQTGNEQYF
TRBV7-2 | CASSSTGGFPLAVF
TRBV5-4 | CASSQSDEQFF
TRBV11-2 | CASSHGPPSPGNTIYF
TRBV6-1 | CASRPLMGQGVSETQYF
TRBV20-1 | CSARGAIEGGGQPQHF
TRBV19 | CASSMDMTSGSGETQYF
TRBV5-1 | CASSLSGQGLRNTGELFF
TRBV7-9 | CASSSVGTGGVNYGYTF
TRBV25-1 | CASSLSSLLDRGVLPLHF
TRBV3-1 | CASSQDGAEVTLHF
TRBV20-1 | CSARRERVNEQYF
TRBV29-1 | CSVADRDSYEQYF
TRBV7-9 | CVSSPIREARQETQYF
TRBV29-1 | CSVVTTNTGELFF
TRBV6-4 | CASSASGSEQFF
TRBV15 | CATSSVGINEQFF
TRBV5-1 | CASSPTSGINTGELFF
TRBV7-9 | CASSSRPGTGHYGYTF
TRBV9 | CASSRGVPYEQYF
TRBV7-8 | CASSYGLAAYEQYF
TRBV9 | CASSSGTGRPFAVYGYTF
TRBV29-1 | CSVDRGGETQYF
TRBV6-4 | CASSDSITDTQYF
TRBV9 | CASNLAGSGIETQYF
TRBV10-3 | CAISDVLAGGSGANVLTF